This TCR beta chain was identified in a study of read filtering for tumor transcriptome and immune sequencing. This clonotype has at least ten counts. This library used around 0.4 ug RNA and molecular barcoded adaptors spanning alpha/delta and beta/gamma chains. In TCRdb, the reads were re-called with MiXCR into one record per CDR3 protein. The sample comprises approximately 6,200 distinct CDR3 sequences, 21% of which are singletons, and around 24% rests with the top ten. This clonotype was sampled from a donor aged 40 or older with multiple myeloma. Sequenced: a population of CD138-negative cells sorted from bone marrow.

The CDR3 DNA sequence: TGCGCCAGCAGGCGGGGAGGACAAGAGACCCAGTACTTC. Protein sequence: CASRRGGQETQYF. The V gene is TRBV10-2, the J gene TRBJ2-5, with D possibly being TRBD2 (6 bases). Germline assignment: CDR1 WSHSY and CDR2 SAAADI. V lost 6 bases to trimming and J lost 2 bases, with 10 bases between them. This CDR3 spans 13 amino acids.